Included here is one TCR beta chain sequence, with context. The data are from a study of shared clonotypes between healthy human individuals. It was CD45RO-negative cells, positively selected for CCR7, that made up naive CD8 cells, with terminally differentiated effector memory CD45RA+ cells excluded. Sequencing was performed with immunoSEQ multiplex PCR; in TCRdb, only in-frame clones are kept and a portion is missing. The sample has about 2.1 million clones, over 85% seen once. CDR3 length: 15 amino acids. V dropped 7 bases and J dropped 3; count of bases not matched to a gene: 8. Germline CDR1 and CDR2: LNHNV and YYDKDF (reference sequence).

The sequenced sample consisted of naive CD8+ T cells from PBMCs. The gene calls are TRBV15 and TRBJ2-2; 7 bases match TRBD2. The source of this sequence is a man between 18 and 35 years old in good health. Some clones in this sample may be carry-over from other donors' samples. The CDR3 DNA reads TGTGCCACCACTAAGGGAGGGGAGGACACCGGGGAGCTGTTTTTT. It translates to CATTKGGEDTGELFF.